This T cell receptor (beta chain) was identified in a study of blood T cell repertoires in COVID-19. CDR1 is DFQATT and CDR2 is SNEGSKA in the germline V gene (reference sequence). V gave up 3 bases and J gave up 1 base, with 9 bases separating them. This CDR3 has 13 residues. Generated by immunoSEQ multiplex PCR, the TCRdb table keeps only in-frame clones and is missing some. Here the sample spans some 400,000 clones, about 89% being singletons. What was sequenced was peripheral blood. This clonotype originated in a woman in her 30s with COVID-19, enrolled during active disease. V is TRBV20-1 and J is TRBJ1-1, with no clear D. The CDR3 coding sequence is TGCAGTGCTAGTTGGGCCGCGAACACTGAAGCTTTCTTT. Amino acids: CSASWAANTEAFF.